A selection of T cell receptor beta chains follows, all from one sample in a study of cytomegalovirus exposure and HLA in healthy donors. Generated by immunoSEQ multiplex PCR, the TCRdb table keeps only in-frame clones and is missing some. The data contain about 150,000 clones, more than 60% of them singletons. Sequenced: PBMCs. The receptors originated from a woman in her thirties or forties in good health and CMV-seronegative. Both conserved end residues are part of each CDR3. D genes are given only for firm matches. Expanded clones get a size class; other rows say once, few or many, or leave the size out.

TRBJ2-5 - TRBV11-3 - TGTGCCAGCAGCTTAGAGAGTCCAGAGACCCAGTACTTC CASSLESPETQYF
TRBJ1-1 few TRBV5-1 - TGCGCCAGCAGCTTTTCGGGGAACACTGAAGCTTTCTTT CASSFSGNTEAFF
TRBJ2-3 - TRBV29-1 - TGCAGCGTTGGGCCCGGCGGCTTTAGCACAGATACGCAGTATTTT CSVGPGGFSTDTQYF
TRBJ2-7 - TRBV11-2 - TGTGCCAGCAGCTTAGCAGGGGTCTCCTACGAGCAGTACTTC CASSLAGVSYEQYF
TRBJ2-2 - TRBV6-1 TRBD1 TGTGCCAGCAGTAGGGACAGGGTAAACACCGGGGAGCTGTTTTTT CASSRDRVNTGELFF
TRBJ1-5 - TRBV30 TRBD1 TGTGCCTGGAGTCCCCGGACAGGGGGCTTAACCAATCAGCCCCAGCATTTT CAWSPRTGGLTNQPQHF
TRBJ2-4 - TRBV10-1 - TGCGCCAGCAGTGGGGGACTCTCGACCCTAGCCAAAAACATTCAGTACTTC CASSGGLSTLAKNIQYF
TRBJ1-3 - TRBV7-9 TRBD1 TGTGCCAGCAGCTCGACAGGGATTGGGACTGGAAACACCATATATTTT CASSSTGIGTGNTIYF
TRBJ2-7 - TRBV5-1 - TGCGCCAGCAGCTTAGACGCCGGGACAACCAACGAGCAGTACTTC CASSLDAGTTNEQYF
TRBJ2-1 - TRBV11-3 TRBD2 TGTGCCAGCAGCTTAGAGGGGACTAGTCCCCTCAATGAGCAGTTCTTC CASSLEGTSPLNEQFF
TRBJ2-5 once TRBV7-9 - TGTGCCAGCAGTTTAGAGACGGGGACCCAGTACTTC CASSLETGTQYF
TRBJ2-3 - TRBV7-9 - TGTGCCAGCAGCTTAGACGGCGCAGGAATTCCCACAGATACGCAGTATTTT CASSLDGAGIPTDTQYF
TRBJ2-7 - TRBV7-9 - TGTGCCAGCAGCCTCCCCCCGGGGTACGAGCAGTACTTC CASSLPPGYEQYF
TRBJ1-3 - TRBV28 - TGTGCCAGCAGATTGGGACTCACCTCTGGAAACACCATATATTTT CASRLGLTSGNTIYF
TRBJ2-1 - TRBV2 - TGTGCCAGCAGTGAAGACGGTTTTGAGCAGTTCTTC CASSEDGFEQFF
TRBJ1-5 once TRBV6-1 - TGTGCCAGCAGTGATCGGGGCAATCAGCCCCAGCATTTT CASSDRGNQPQHF
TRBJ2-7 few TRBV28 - TGTGCCAGCAGCCCAGGTCCTAGCGCCCTTGATGAGCAGTACTTC CASSPGPSALDEQYF
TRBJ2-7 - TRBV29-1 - TGCAGCGTGGCGAGGGGGGGATACGAGCAGTACTTC CSVARGGYEQYF
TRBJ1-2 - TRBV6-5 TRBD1 TGTGCCAGCAGTTTTCAAGGACAGGGGTGGACCTTC CASSFQGQGWTF
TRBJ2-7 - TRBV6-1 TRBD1 TGTGCCAGCAGTGCCACCGGGACAGCTTACGAGCAGTACTTC CASSATGTAYEQYF
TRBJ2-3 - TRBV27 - TGTGCCAGCAGCAGGGTCGCAGATACGCAGTATTTT CASSRVADTQYF
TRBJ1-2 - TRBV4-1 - TGCGCCAGCAGCCAAGATGTAGGGGGGGCCCCCAACTATGGCTACACCTTC CASSQDVGGAPNYGYTF
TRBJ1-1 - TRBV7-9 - TGTGCCAGCGCACATATGAACACTGAAGCTTTCTTT CASAHMNTEAFF
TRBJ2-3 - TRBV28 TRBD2 TGTGCCAGCAGCCCGACTAGCGGGGGTGTTACGCAGTATTTT CASSPTSGGVTQYF
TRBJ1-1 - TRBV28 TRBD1 TGTGCCAGCAGTTTTGGCATCACCCCAGGGGGGACTGAAGCTTTCTTT CASSFGITPGGTEAFF
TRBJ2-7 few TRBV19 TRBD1 TGTGCCAGTAGTGTGACAGGGGGAACCTACGAGCAGTACTTC CASSVTGGTYEQYF
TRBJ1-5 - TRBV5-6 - TGTGCCAGCAGCTTCGGGGCAGGGGATCAGCCCCAGCATTTT CASSFGAGDQPQHF
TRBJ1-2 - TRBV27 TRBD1 TGTGCCAGCAGTCCGGGACAGTTACTCAACTATGGCTACACCTTC CASSPGQLLNYGYTF
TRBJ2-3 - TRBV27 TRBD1 TGTGCCAGCAGTTTAGACGACAGGGTTGGCACAGATACGCAGTATTTT CASSLDDRVGTDTQYF
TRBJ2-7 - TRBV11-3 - TGTGCCAGCAGCTTCGGCGGGGCCTACGAGCAGTACTTC CASSFGGAYEQYF
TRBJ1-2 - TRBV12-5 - TGTGCTAGTGGCCCGCAGGAGGTTTGGTATGGCTACACCTTC CASGPQEVWYGYTF
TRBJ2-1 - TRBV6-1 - TGTGCCAGCAGTGATCAGGCGGGGTCCTACAATGAGCAGTTCTTC CASSDQAGSYNEQFF
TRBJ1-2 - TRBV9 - TGTGCCAGCAGCGTAGAGGGAGATGGCTACACCTTC CASSVEGDGYTF